This T cell receptor beta chain was documented in a study of blood T cell repertoires in COVID-19. About the study: The United States, Italy and Spain provided the acute and convalescent COVID-19 samples. T cells, B-cell-depleted T cells, or PBMCs provided the cDNA or gDNA that served as material.

CDR1 and CDR2 (germline): LNHDA, SQIVND (reference sequence). This CDR3 region has 14 residues. Trimming cost V 6 bases and J 8 bases; bases outside gene matches: 12. This clone showed up just once. The assay was immunoSEQ multiplex PCR, and TCRdb's table has in-frame clones only and misses some. The data show about 23,000 clones, 70% to 90% seen once. The V gene is TRBV19, the J gene TRBJ1-2; 7 bases line up with TRBD1. The specimen sequenced was peripheral blood. The sequence came from a woman older than 75 with acute or convalescent COVID-19. CDR3 DNA sequence: TGTGCCAGTAGCAACACCGGGACAGCTTACGGCTACACCTTC. Translated: CASSNTGTAYGYTF.